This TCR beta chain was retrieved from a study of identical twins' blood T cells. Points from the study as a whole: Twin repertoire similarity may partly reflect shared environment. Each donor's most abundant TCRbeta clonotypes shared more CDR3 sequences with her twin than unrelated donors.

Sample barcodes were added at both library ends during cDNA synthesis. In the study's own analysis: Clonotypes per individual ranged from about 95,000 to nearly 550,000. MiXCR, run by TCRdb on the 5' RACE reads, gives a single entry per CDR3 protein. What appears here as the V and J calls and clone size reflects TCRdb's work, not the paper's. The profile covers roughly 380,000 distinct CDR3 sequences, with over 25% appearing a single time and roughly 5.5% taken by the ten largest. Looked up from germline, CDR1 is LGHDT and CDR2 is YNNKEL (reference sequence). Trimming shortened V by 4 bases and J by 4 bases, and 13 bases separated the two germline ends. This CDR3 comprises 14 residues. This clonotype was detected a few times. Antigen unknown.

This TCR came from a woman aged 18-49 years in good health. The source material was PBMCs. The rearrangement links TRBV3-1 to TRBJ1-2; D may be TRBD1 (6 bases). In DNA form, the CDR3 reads TGTGCCAGCAGCCGGCCGGGACACAGCTATGGCTACACCTTC. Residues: CASSRPGHSYGYTF.